Here is one TCR beta chain with its context. The record originates from a study of T cells in Graves' hyperthyroidism and ophthalmopathy. Template material for amplifying TCR beta CDR3 regions consisted of RNA transcripts. HTBI primers were the set used in a first-round RT-PCR of the TCR CDR3. TCRdb reprocessed the multiplex PCR reads with MiXCR, giving one entry per CDR3 protein. Among about 560,000 distinct CDR3 sequences, 16% were seen once, and the ten largest hold approximately 18%. Those with hyperthyroidism were 18 to 65 years old, newly diagnosed, and ill for under 2 months. The study excluded patients with uncontrolled infection, other autoimmune disease, pregnancy or lactation. Extraction of PBMCs used more than 8.5 ml of fresh peripheral blood. The CDR3 spans 12 residues. Trimming pared 2 bases from V and 7 bases from J, leaving 5 bases between. Germline V gene sequence: CDR1 KGHSH, CDR2 LQKENI.

The origin of this receptor is a woman between 18 and 29 years old with Graves' hyperthyroidism. The gene calls are TRBV18 and TRBJ2-2; D remains ambiguous. The source material was blood. CDR3 region: CASSPSNGELFF. CDR3 coding DNA: TGTGCCAGCTCACCAAGTAACGGGGAGCTGTTTTTT.